The 26 T cell receptor beta chains below all came from one sample that was sequenced in a study of T cell repertoires in cytomegalovirus infection (dated by TCRdb to about 2019). The sequencing machine was an Illumina HiSeq 1500. In-frame beta chains were kept once TCRdb had trimmed the public reads at Q25 with fastp and called clones with MiXCR. CDR3 protein duplicates are merged, each entry listing the most common genes and DNA. The sample profile shows just over 300,000 distinct CDR3 sequences; roughly a sixth of them were found once. The ten largest make up 12% of the sample. The sequenced material came from PBMCs. The receptors come from a human donor in good health (CMV status not recorded). Some clones in this sample may be carry-over from other donors' samples.

This chain joins TRBV6-1 and TRBJ2-3; possibly TRBD2 for D (6 bases). Germline V gene lookup returns CDR1 MNHNS and CDR2 SASEGT. Trimming cost V 2 bases and J 0 bases, with 12 bases left between them. CDR3 length equals 16 residues. CDR3 coding DNA: TGTGCCAGCAGTGAATTGAATAGCGGAAGCACAGATACGCAGTATTTT. Its translation: CASSELNSGSTDTQYF.

In its sample, this clonotype was seen many times. The V call is TRBV7-9, the J call TRBJ1-3; D is uncertain. Trimming left V 3 bases short and J 4 bases short, with 16 bases between. This CDR3 spans 16 amino acids. Per the germline V gene, CDR1 is SEHNR and CDR2 is FQNEAQ (reference sequence). The CDR3 DNA reads TGTGCCAGCAGCTTGCGCAGGTCGCTAGAAGGAAACACCATATATTTT. Its translation is CASSLRRSLEGNTIYF.

This clonotype was seen repeatedly, ten times or more. The genes are TRBV28 and TRBJ1-3; D gene uncertain. The CDR3 is made up of 14 amino acids. Per germline, CDR1 MDHEN and CDR2 SYDVKM. V was cut by 2 bases and J by 7 bases, with 12 bases left in between. The DNA for the CDR3 is TGTGCCAGCAGTTTAGTTAATTATCGGAACACCATATATTTT. This encodes CASSLVNYRNTIYF.

With regard to this clonotype: One end of the junction varies from germline; a read error may be responsible. The chain joins TRBV5-3 to TRBJ2-3; 8 bases match TRBD1. TRBV5-3 is known as an ORF, though its function is uncertain. The CDR3 is 15 residues long. CDR3: CASSWDGQGTDTQYF. CDR3 nucleotides: TGTGCCAGCAGCTGGGACGGACAGGGAACAGATACGCAGTATTTT.

In this sample, this clonotype turned up a few times. The rearrangement links TRBV2 to TRBJ2-7; 7 positions match TRBD1. Germline assignment: CDR1 SNHLY and CDR2 FYNNEI. V was clipped by 4 bases and J by 3 bases; unmatched bases: 3. The CDR3 contains 13 residues. In DNA form, the CDR3 reads TGTGCCAGCAGTGGGGACAGCTACTACGAGCAGTACTTC. It specifies CASSGDSYYEQYF.

This clonotype was counted many times. The chain joins TRBV6-1 to TRBJ1-1; 7 bases line up with TRBD1. This CDR3 region has 14 residues. Losses at the gene ends were 3 bases for V and 2 bases for J; bases not matched to a gene: 3. The germline V gene has CDR1 MNHNS and CDR2 SASEGT. The CDR3: CASSERDSNTEAFF. The DNA for the CDR3 is TGTGCCAGCAGTGAGAGGGACAGCAACACTGAAGCTTTCTTT.

The chain is built from TRBV20-1 and TRBJ1-2; 10 bases line up with TRBD1. Trimming took 5 bases from V and 7 from J; bases not matched to a gene: 4. The CDR3 is made up of 12 amino acids. Per germline, CDR1 DFQATT and CDR2 SNEGSKA (reference sequence). In DNA, the CDR3 is TGCAGTGCTTGGGACAGGGGATCTGGCTACACCTTC. Translation gives CSAWDRGSGYTF.

This clonotype occurred a few times. A junction end diverges from the germline sequence, so it may reflect a read error. The V call is TRBV5-3, the J call TRBJ2-3, with 9 bases aligning to TRBD1. TRBV5-3 is treated as an ORF (open reading frame) with a function not yet certain. The CDR3 is 13 amino acids. The CDR3 here is CASSLDRGDTQYF. The CDR3 bases are TGTGCCAGCAGCTTGGACAGGGGAGATACGCAGTATTTT.

This clonotype was detected ten times or more. The chain is built from TRBV7-9 and TRBJ1-1; D gene unclear. The CDR3 is 11 amino acids. Trimming left V 5 bases short and J 6 bases short, with 7 bases between. Germline V gives CDR1 SEHNR, CDR2 FQNEAQ (reference sequence). CDR3 amino acids: CASSVQAEAFF. CDR3 sequence (DNA): TGTGCCAGCAGCGTTCAGGCTGAAGCTTTCTTT.

This clonotype was seen only a few times. The chain joins TRBV25-1 to TRBJ2-5; TRBD1 or TRBD2 may be the D gene (6 bases each). This CDR3 contains 16 residues. V gave up 1 base and J gave up 4 bases, with 16 bases separating them. Germline loops: CDR1 MGHDK, CDR2 SYGVNS. CDR3 loop: CASSEFISGEVETQYF. The DNA for the CDR3 is TGTGCCAGCAGTGAATTTATTTCAGGGGAGGTAGAGACCCAGTACTTC.

This clonotype was counted between two and nine times. The genes are TRBV4-1 and TRBJ2-1; D is possibly TRBD1 (5 bases). V lost 0 bases to trimming and J lost 7 bases, with 13 bases between them. CDR1 and CDR2 from the germline V gene are MGHRA and YSYEKL. This CDR3 is built from 15 residues. The DNA for the CDR3 is TGCGCCAGCAGCCAAGATACAGCAGGGTCGAATGAGCAGTTCTTC. Protein product: CASSQDTAGSNEQFF.

This chain uses TRBV4-2 with TRBJ1-5; the D is unclear. The CDR3 is 17 amino acids. Trimming pared 0 bases from V and 2 bases from J, leaving 14 bases between. Germline CDR1 and CDR2: LGHNA and YNFKEQ. Here the CDR3 reads CASSQDIGRGGNQPQHF. The CDR3 region has the DNA TGTGCCAGCAGCCAAGATATCGGGCGGGGTGGCAATCAGCCCCAGCATTTT.

There are many counts of this clonotype. The chain recombines TRBV7-6 with TRBJ2-5; D gene uncertain. The V end lost 5 bases, the J end lost 0 bases, and 1 base lay between the germline ends. This CDR3 region has 11 residues. Germline values: CDR1 SGHVS, CDR2 FNYEAQ. The CDR3 loop is CASSHQETQYF. The CDR3 nucleotides read TGTGCCAGCAGCCACCAAGAGACCCAGTACTTC.

Only a few counts were recorded for this clonotype. This rearrangement joins TRBV20-1 to TRBJ1-5; possible D gene TRBD1, 5 bases. V dropped 0 bases and J dropped 4 bases, with 19 bases sitting between them. Germline V lookup: CDR1 DFQATT, CDR2 SNEGSKA (reference sequence). This CDR3 contains 17 residues. The CDR3 sequence is CSARDLAMGGFNQPQHF. In nucleotides, the CDR3 is TGCAGTGCTAGAGACCTCGCGATGGGGGGGTTTAATCAGCCCCAGCATTTT.

The table lists this clonotype with many counts. The DNA of the CDR3 is TGTGCCAGCAGCTTCAGGGAGAAAGAGACCCAGTACTTC. Translation: CASSFREKETQYF. The rearrangement links TRBV7-3 to TRBJ2-5; D might be TRBD1 or TRBD2, each matching 5 bases. This CDR3 is built from 13 residues. Trimming cost V 3 bases and J 3 bases, with 8 bases left between them. Germline V gives CDR1 SGHTA, CDR2 FQGTGA.

The table lists this clonotype with a few counts. This chain links TRBV20-1 with TRBJ1-1; no clear D gene. Between the trimmed V and J ends, which lost 3 bases and 0 bases, there was a span of 11 bases. Germline lookup yields CDR1 DFQATT and CDR2 SNEGSKA (reference sequence). The CDR3 totals 14 residues. The CDR3 nucleotides read TGCAGTGCTAGGAGGACGGCCATGAACACTGAAGCTTTCTTT. It encodes CSARRTAMNTEAFF.

On this clonotype: The junction and the germline gene differ at one end; a read error may be behind it. V gene TRBV20-1 combines with J gene TRBJ2-2, with 7 bases identical to TRBD1. The CDR3 has 17 residues. Germline V lookup: CDR1 DFQATT, CDR2 SNEGSKA (reference sequence). CDR3 amino acids: CSAGEAPGTENTGELFF. Here the CDR3 DNA reads TGCAGTGCTGGAGAAGCACCCGGGACAGAAAACACCGGGGAGCTGTTTTTT.

As for this clonotype: At one end, the junction sequence differs from germline, possibly due to a read error. J is TRBJ2-1 and V is TRBV6-2 or TRBV6-3; TRBD2 is a possible D gene (6 bases). This CDR3 contains 16 residues. From germline, CDR1 is MNHEY and CDR2 SVGEGT. CDR3 region: CASSYGSPSSYNEQFF. CDR3 bases: TGTGCCAGCAGCTACGGGAGCCCCAGCTCCTACAATGAGCAGTTCTTT.

The chain couples TRBV27 to TRBJ2-3, with D uncertain. The V gene lost 1 base and the J gene lost 4 bases, with 9 bases spanning the gap. The germline V gene has CDR1 MNHEY and CDR2 SMNVEV (reference sequence). The CDR3 has 14 residues. The CDR3 DNA follows: TGTGCCAGCAGTTTATATTTAGGGCCAGATACGCAGTATTTT. This encodes CASSLYLGPDTQYF.

This clonotype was found a few times. J is TRBJ2-3 and V is TRBV19; tentatively, D is TRBD2 (6 bases). Germline CDR1 is LNHDA and CDR2 is SQIVND (reference sequence). There are 17 residues in the CDR3. The ends were cut back, 5 bases at V and 1 base at J, with 19 bases in the middle. The CDR3 protein is CASSSQAGPSGTDTQYF. DNA for the CDR3: TGTGCCAGTAGTTCACAGGCGGGACCCAGTGGCACAGATACGCAGTATTTT.

The genes are TRBV7-8 and TRBJ2-7; D is possibly TRBD2 (7 bases). The CDR3 spans 12 residues. V shed 9 bases and J shed 3 bases, with 12 bases lying between them. Germline assignment: CDR1 SGHVS and CDR2 FQNEAQ. The chain's CDR3 is CASQGGGYEQYF. The CDR3 nucleotides read TGTGCCAGTCAAGGGGGGGGCTACGAGCAGTACTTC.

On this clonotype: A much more abundant neighbour one base away suggests this may be a read error. The CDR3 ends on some other residue instead of the conserved phenylalanine or tryptophan, so this is likely a read error. This chain joins TRBV4-2 and TRBJ2-7, with a possible D match to TRBD1 (6 bases). V lost 0 bases to trimming and J lost 2 bases, with 11 bases between them. CDR1 is LGHNA, CDR2 YNFKEQ, per germline. The length of the CDR3 is 15 residues. The DNA of the CDR3 is TGTGCCAGCAGCCAAGATCAGGACAGACCCTACGAGCAGTACTAC. It specifies CASSQDQDRPYEQYY.

The V gene is TRBV11-2, the J gene TRBJ2-1, with D uncertain. Germline V CDR1 and CDR2: SGHAT, FQNNGV. The CDR3 is 16 residues long. V was clipped by 0 bases and J by 6 bases, with 15 bases between them. The CDR3, as DNA: TGTGCCAGCAGCTTAGAGCGAGACCCTACCTCCAATGAGCAGTTCTTC. Amino acids: CASSLERDPTSNEQFF.

This clonotype showed up many times. This chain joins TRBV7-9 and TRBJ2-1; D might be TRBD1 (5 bases). Trimming took off 1 base at V and 6 bases at J, with 13 bases between the two ends. Germline loops: CDR1 SEHNR, CDR2 FQNEAQ (reference sequence). This CDR3 comprises 15 residues. CDR3 amino acids: CASSLGETVPNEQFF. The DNA of the CDR3 is TGTGCCAGCAGCTTAGGTGAGACAGTTCCCAATGAGCAGTTCTTC.

This clonotype occurred a few times. The rearrangement uses TRBV10-3 and TRBJ2-6; D perhaps matches TRBD1 (6 bases). Trimming stripped 3 bases from V and 4 bases from J, with 13 bases between. CDR1 and CDR2 (germline): ENHRY, SYGVKD. This CDR3 comprises 16 residues. CDR3 DNA sequence: TGTGCCATCAGTGATGGGGGCGCGGCCGGGGCCAACGTCCTGACTTTC. Protein sequence: CAISDGGAAGANVLTF.

Only a few counts were recorded for this clonotype. The J gene is TRBJ1-1, the V gene TRBV20-1, with D possibly matching TRBD1 (6 bases). The germline V gene has CDR1 DFQATT and CDR2 SNEGSKA (reference sequence). The CDR3 is made up of 15 amino acids. Trimming cost V 5 bases and J 5 bases, with 21 bases left between them. This CDR3 reads CSAFHGGQGWTEAFF. The CDR3 DNA sequence: TGCAGTGCTTTTCACGGGGGGCAGGGGTGGACTGAAGCTTTCTTT.